These 27 T cell receptor beta chains share one sample of origin, sequenced in a study of CD8+ T cells in alopecia areata. Reverse transcribed after extraction, RNA yielded cDNA as the sequencing template. Data came from immunoSEQ multiplex PCR; TCRdb stores just in-frame clones and leaves some out. The profile shows 100,000 to 150,000 clones, approximately 38% of them singletons. Source material: CD4+ T cells sorted from blood. These receptors all stem from a human donor with alopecia areata.

V gene TRBV29-1 combines with J gene TRBJ1-2; 9 bases line up with TRBD1. The CDR3 has 13 amino acids. The germline V gene encodes CDR1 SQVTM and CDR2 ANQGSEA. The V gene end was trimmed by 7 bases and the J gene end by 8 bases; junction bases not matched to a gene: 11. The CDR3 DNA sequence: TGCAGCGCCACTAACAGGGGGCGAGGGGGCTACACCTTC. Protein product: CSATNRGRGGYTF. Complete variable domain (other parts from reference TRBV29-1 and TRBJ1-2): SAVISQKPSRDICQRGTSLTIQCQVDSQVTMMFWYRQQPGQSLTLIATANQGSEATYESGFVIDKFPISRPNLTFSTLTVSNMSPEDSSIYLCSATNRGRGGYTFGSGTRLTVV.

The V and J genes are TRBV30 and TRBJ1-5; D gene ambiguous. Trimming took 0 bases from V and 7 from J, leaving 10 bases between them. This CDR3 is 13 amino acids long. Germline values: CDR1 GTSNPN, CDR2 SVGIG (reference sequence). As DNA, the CDR3 is TGTGCCTGGAGTGTACAGTTGGAACAGCCCCAGCATTTT. This codes for CAWSVQLEQPQHF.

This clone was seen only once. The V and J genes are TRBV5-6 and TRBJ2-1; D is ambiguous. This CDR3 has 12 amino acids. Trimming removed 4 bases at V and 10 bases at J, with 12 bases between. Germline CDR1 SGHDT, CDR2 YYEEEE. As DNA, the CDR3 is TGTGCCAGCAGCCGACTTAGCAGGGAGCAGTTCTTC. Its protein is CASSRLSREQFF. The whole variable domain, remainder taken from reference TRBV5-6 and TRBJ2-1, is DAGVTQSPTHLIKTRGQQVTLRCSPKSGHDTVSWYQQALGQGPQFIFQYYEEEERQRGNFPDRFSGHQFPNYSSELNVNALLLGDSALYLCASSRLSREQFFGPGTRLTVL.

CDR3 protein: CASSPRTLAESTDTQYF. The CDR3 DNA follows: TGCGCCAGCAGCCCGCGAACCCTAGCGGAAAGCACAGATACGCAGTATTTT. This chain uses TRBV5-1 with TRBJ2-3; the match to TRBD2 covers 7 bases. J lost 0 bases, V lost 4 bases, and 11 bases had no gene match. Germline V gene data show CDR1 as SGHRS and CDR2 as YFSETQ. The CDR3 loop spans 17 amino acids. The full variable domain, in which reference TRBV5-1 and TRBJ2-3 provide the parts outside the CDR3, is KAGVTQTPRYLIKTRGQQVTLSCSPISGHRSVSWYQQTPGQGLQFLFEYFSETQRNKGNFPGRFSGRQFSNSRSEMNVSTLELGDSALYLCASSPRTLAESTDTQYFGPGTRLTVL.

The gene calls are TRBV7-8 and TRBJ2-4; D remains unclear. V dropped 6 bases and J dropped 0 bases, with 15 bases sitting between them. This CDR3 has 16 residues. Germline V gene sequence: CDR1 SGHVS, CDR2 FQNEAQ. The CDR3 nucleotides are TGTGCCAGCAGTTTCAGCCCCCTTCTAGCCAAAAACATTCAGTACTTC. Its translation is CASSFSPLLAKNIQYF.

V is TRBV27 and J is TRBJ2-2, with D perhaps TRBD2 (5 bases). Germline CDR1 reads MNHEY; CDR2 reads SMNVEV (reference sequence). The CDR3 is 14 amino acids. Between the trimmed V and J ends, which lost 2 bases and 6 bases, there was a span of 10 bases. CDR3 sequence: CASSLTGEPGELFF. In nucleotides, the CDR3 is TGTGCCAGCAGTTTAACCGGGGAACCCGGGGAGCTGTTTTTT.

In this sample, this clone turned up a few times. The chain carries TRBV28 and TRBJ1-2; D is unresolved. Germline assignment: CDR1 MDHEN and CDR2 SYDVKM. CDR3 size: 13 residues. V was cut by 6 bases and J by 4 bases, with 12 bases left in between. DNA of the CDR3: TGTGCCAGCAGGATAGGACTGACCTATGGCTACACCTTC. This codes for CASRIGLTYGYTF.

The V gene is TRBV7-9, the J gene TRBJ1-6; D gene uncertain. The length of the CDR3 is 15 residues. V shed 3 bases and J shed 6 bases, with 12 bases lying between them. Germline V gives CDR1 SEHNR, CDR2 FQNEAQ (reference sequence). CDR3 nucleotides: TGTGCCAGCAGCTTCCCTCCGCCGGGTAATTCACCCCTCCACTTT. This encodes CASSFPPPGNSPLHF.

This clone was observed a few times. J is TRBJ1-1 and V is TRBV19; D call uncertain. The CDR3 is 15 amino acids. V lost 4 bases and J lost 4, with 16 bases in between. Germline CDR1 LNHDA, CDR2 SQIVND (reference sequence). CDR3 sequence reads: CASSNWVIWGTEAFF. DNA of the CDR3: TGTGCCAGTAGTAATTGGGTAATTTGGGGCACTGAAGCTTTCTTT.

The genes are TRBV30 and TRBJ2-7; D not certain. The V gene's germline CDR1 is GTSNPN and CDR2 SVGIG (reference sequence). With 4 bases removed from V and 5 bases from J, the gap between germline ends came to 9 bases. This CDR3 is built from 11 residues. CDR3 sequence reads: CAWTGFNEQYF. The CDR3 region has the DNA TGTGCCTGGACAGGATTCAACGAGCAGTACTTC.

This clone was detected only once. The chain recombines TRBV20-1 with TRBJ1-1, with D hard to call. The CDR3 is 10 residues long. V lost 5 bases and J 10 bases, leaving 11 bases between the germline ends. Germline CDR1 DFQATT, CDR2 SNEGSKA (reference sequence). DNA of the CDR3: TGCAGTGCTGAAGCGTTTGGAGCTTTCTTT. Residues: CSAEAFGAFF.

The chain employs TRBV5-1 and TRBJ2-5, with 7 positions matching TRBD2. The junction had 4 bases not matched to a gene; V was cut back by 4 bases and J by 1 base. The CDR3 extends over 14 amino acids. Germline CDR1 reads SGHRS; CDR2 reads YFSETQ. The CDR3 bases are TGCGCCAGCAGCCCCCTAGCGGTCCAAGAGACCCAGTACTTC. This codes for CASSPLAVQETQYF.

The chain carries TRBV5-1 and TRBJ1-1; D is unresolved. The germline V gene has CDR1 SGHRS and CDR2 YFSETQ. Trimming stripped 4 bases from V and 1 base from J, with 14 bases between. This CDR3 comprises 15 residues. The CDR3 spells CASSPGLRGNTEAFF. For the CDR3, the DNA is TGCGCCAGCAGCCCCGGTCTACGGGGGAACACTGAAGCTTTCTTT.

The chain joins TRBV5-1 to TRBJ2-7, with D perhaps TRBD1 (6 bases). The CDR3 consists of 14 residues. V was trimmed by 0 bases and J by 2 bases, leaving 9 bases between them. Germline V gene sequence: CDR1 SGHRS, CDR2 YFSETQ. The CDR3 DNA reads TGCGCCAGCAGCTTGGGGACAGACACCTACGAGCAGTACTTC. It encodes CASSLGTDTYEQYF.

This clone was recorded only once. This chain uses TRBV5-1 with TRBJ1-1, with D tentatively TRBD1 (5 bases). The CDR3 spans 16 residues. V was shortened by 0 bases and J by 6 bases, with 18 bases between the two germline ends. Germline CDR1 is SGHRS and CDR2 is YFSETQ. CDR3 bases: TGCGCCAGCAGCTTGGAGGCAGGGCCTGTTTACGCTGAAGCTTTCTTT. Residues: CASSLEAGPVYAEAFF.

V usage is TRBV2 and J usage is TRBJ2-4, with 9 bases fitting TRBD1. The CDR3 contains 13 residues. V gave up 3 bases and J gave up 16 bases; unmatched junction bases: 10. Germline-derived CDR1 and CDR2 are SNHLY and FYNNEI. The CDR3 protein is CASSEVDRGIIYF. The DNA for the CDR3 is TGTGCCAGCAGTGAGGTGGACAGGGGTATTATTTACTTC.

This clone was seen only a few times. This chain links TRBV29-1 with TRBJ1-1; 7 positions agree with TRBD1. The ends lost 5 bases at V and 1 base at J; junction bases unmatched: 10. From germline, CDR1 is SQVTM and CDR2 ANQGSEA. The CDR3 extends over 15 amino acids. CDR3 region: CSVIRDRRSNTEAFF. CDR3 coding DNA: TGCAGCGTTATAAGGGACAGAAGGTCGAACACTGAAGCTTTCTTT.

The chain joins TRBV5-1 to TRBJ2-7; 7 bases are shared with TRBD1. The V gene end was trimmed by 4 bases and the J gene end by 2 bases; junction bases not matched to a gene: 9. Germline V gives CDR1 SGHRS, CDR2 YFSETQ. The CDR3 loop spans 15 amino acids. In nucleotides, the CDR3 is TGCGCCAGCAGCCCCAACACAGGGGCGACCTACGAGCAGTACTTC. Amino acids: CASSPNTGATYEQYF.

This clone was counted only a few times. This chain joins TRBV2 and TRBJ1-5; D not certain. Per germline, CDR1 SNHLY and CDR2 FYNNEI. This CDR3 is built from 12 residues. V was cut by 6 bases and J by 2 bases, with 5 bases left in between. The chain's CDR3 is CASRMGNQPQHF. The CDR3 DNA follows: TGTGCCAGCAGGATGGGCAATCAGCCCCAGCATTTT.

The J gene is TRBJ1-2, the V gene TRBV29-1; the D gene is possibly TRBD1 (6 bases). Germline CDR1 SQVTM, CDR2 ANQGSEA. The CDR3 is 14 amino acids. V lost 7 bases, J lost 1 base, and 16 bases lay in between. This CDR3 is CSASGANSNYGYTF. The CDR3 DNA reads as TGCAGCGCCTCAGGGGCAAATAGTAACTATGGCTACACCTTC. Using reference TRBV29-1 and TRBJ1-2 for the parts outside the CDR3, the full variable domain is SAVISQKPSRDICQRGTSLTIQCQVDSQVTMMFWYRQQPGQSLTLIATANQGSEATYESGFVIDKFPISRPNLTFSTLTVSNMSPEDSSIYLCSASGANSNYGYTFGSGTRLTVV.

This clone was recorded only once. V usage is TRBV14 and J usage is TRBJ1-6; 9 positions agree with TRBD1. Germline-derived CDR1 and CDR2 are SGHDN and FVKESK. The CDR3 totals 14 residues. J lost 9 bases, V lost 4 bases, and 4 bases had no gene match. CDR3 residues: CASSRTGGTSPLHF. The CDR3 region has the DNA TGTGCCAGCAGCCGAACAGGGGGCACTTCACCCCTCCACTTT.

The rearrangement uses TRBV30 and TRBJ2-1; TRBD2 matches at 8 bases. CDR1 is GTSNPN, CDR2 SVGIG, per germline (reference sequence). The length of the CDR3 is 14 residues. The ends lost 3 bases at V and 9 bases at J; junction bases unmatched: 10. This CDR3 is CAWRISGATGEQFF. As DNA, the CDR3 is TGTGCCTGGAGAATTAGCGGGGCCACGGGTGAGCAGTTCTTC.

V and J are TRBV5-6 and TRBJ2-1; D gene unclear. V was cut by 5 bases and J by 4 bases, with 16 bases left in between. Looked up from germline, CDR1 is SGHDT and CDR2 is YYEEEE. The CDR3 length is 15 residues. DNA for the CDR3: TGTGCCAGCAGGTTGACGGCGGTCCGATACAATGAGCAGTTCTTC. Translating it yields CASRLTAVRYNEQFF. The full variable domain, rest sourced from reference TRBV5-6 and TRBJ2-1, is DAGVTQSPTHLIKTRGQQVTLRCSPKSGHDTVSWYQQALGQGPQFIFQYYEEEERQRGNFPDRFSGHQFPNYSSELNVNALLLGDSALYLCASRLTAVRYNEQFFGPGTRLTVL.

This clone has just a few counts. The rearrangement links TRBV29-1 to TRBJ2-1, with 7 bases aligning to TRBD2. Unmatched junction bases numbered 6, after V lost 1 base and J lost 0 bases. The germline CDR1 and CDR2 sequences are SQVTM and ANQGSEA. The CDR3 spans 16 residues. The CDR3 DNA sequence: TGCAGCGTTGAAGCGCTGGGCGGGAGCTCCTACAATGAGCAGTTCTTC. Amino acid sequence: CSVEALGGSSYNEQFF.

In its sample, this clone was seen a few times. This rearrangement joins TRBV29-1 to TRBJ1-2; the match to TRBD1 covers 9 bases. Germline CDR1 SQVTM, CDR2 ANQGSEA. V lost 7 bases to trimming and J lost 4 bases; unmatched junction nucleotides: 7. The CDR3 is 13 residues long. The CDR3 protein is CSGGQGRFYGYTF. In nucleotides, the CDR3 is TGCAGCGGGGGACAGGGAAGATTCTATGGCTACACCTTC. The variable domain in full, with the rest retrieved from reference TRBV29-1 and TRBJ1-2, is SAVISQKPSRDICQRGTSLTIQCQVDSQVTMMFWYRQQPGQSLTLIATANQGSEATYESGFVIDKFPISRPNLTFSTLTVSNMSPEDSSIYLCSGGQGRFYGYTFGSGTRLTVV.

The J gene is TRBJ2-5, the V gene TRBV5-1; 7 nucleotides agree with TRBD1. The germline V gene has CDR1 SGHRS and CDR2 YFSETQ. There are 15 residues in the CDR3. The V gene end was trimmed by 2 bases and the J gene end by 3 bases; junction bases not matched to a gene: 7. The CDR3 bases are TGCGCCAGCAGCTTCGTCGGGACAGTGGAAGAGACCCAGTACTTC. Protein product: CASSFVGTVEETQYF.

The genes are TRBV29-1 and TRBJ2-1; 10 bases agree with TRBD2. CDR3 length equals 19 residues. Trimming cost V 6 bases and J 2 bases; bases outside gene matches: 19. Germline-derived CDR1 and CDR2 are SQVTM and ANQGSEA. The CDR3 bases are TGCAGCGTCCTAAGTGGGAGGCTAGCGGGGGCAATTCCCTACAATGAGCAGTTCTTC. Protein product: CSVLSGRLAGAIPYNEQFF.